The T cell receptor beta chain described here comes from a study of T-cell memory formation after mild COVID-19. Study details: TCR clusters showed largely donor specificity. Study conclusions and caveats: Contracting clones, day 15 to 85, had balanced CD4/CD8, and later expanders favored CD4+. The appearance of some responding clones in pre-infection memory suggested that cross-reactive memory joined.

This clonotype was counted many times. Antigen specificity is unknown. TCR alpha and TCR beta cDNA libraries with sample barcodes and UMIs came from 5'RACE using constant-segment primers. Using its own MiXCR run on the 5' RACE reads, TCRdb lists one record per CDR3 protein. The top ten hold less than 25% of the sample, which has around 300,000 distinct CDR3 sequences, roughly 8.2% seen once. Germline CDR1 is MGHRA and CDR2 is YSYEKL. This CDR3 is built from 16 residues. V was clipped by 4 bases and J by 4 bases; unmatched bases: 9. The specimen was PBMCs or a T cell subset sorted from them (not recorded which). The chain has TRBV4-1 and TRBJ2-2; 7 positions match TRBD1. This sequence was found in a man aged 18-30 years who had mild COVID-19 (a few samples of this study predate the infection). Cell type and time point are not known. The CDR3 nucleotides are TGCGCCAGCAGCCGTCTGCGACAGGGAGCCACCGGGGAGCTGTTTTTT. Its translation is CASSRLRQGATGELFF.